This T cell receptor (beta chain) was identified in a study of T-cell memory formation after mild COVID-19. CDR3 length: 11 residues. Germline V gene sequence: CDR1 PRHDT, CDR2 FYEKMQ (reference sequence). V dropped 6 bases and J dropped 7 bases, with 9 bases sitting between them. TCRdb analysed the 5' RACE reads with MiXCR anew, one entry per CDR3 protein. This table has approximately 89,000 distinct CDR3 sequences, 9.5% to 15% appearing once. The TCR sequence derives from a young man who had mild COVID-19 (a few samples of this study predate the infection). Cell type and time point are not known. Specimen: PBMCs or a T cell subset sorted from them (not recorded which). The J gene is TRBJ2-5, the V gene TRBV13, with D unresolved. This chain's CDR3 is CASSKQWTQYF. The DNA of the CDR3 is TGTGCCAGCAGTAAGCAGTGGACCCAGTACTTC.